This TCR beta chain appears in the sequencing data of a study of cytomegalovirus exposure and HLA in healthy donors. The PCR employed 60 Vbeta primers together with 13 Jbeta primers. This table comes from immunoSEQ multiplex PCR, and its TCRdb copy is limited to in-frame clones, with some not included. The repertoire holds approximately 180,000 clones, with under 90% as singletons. The CDR3 consists of 18 residues. Trimming removed 3 bases at V and 0 bases at J, with 20 bases between. Germline CDR1 SNHLY, CDR2 FYNNEI. This chain connects TRBV2 to TRBJ1-2; the D gene is possibly TRBD1 (6 bases). Sequenced sample: PBMCs. This clonotype was obtained from a man aged 25 to 40 in good health and CMV-seropositive. The CDR3 here is CASSDEGGAARTNYGYTF. The CDR3 nucleotides read TGTGCCAGCAGTGACGAGGGGGGGGCAGCGCGGACTAACTATGGCTACACCTTC. Filled out from reference TRBV2 and TRBJ1-2, the complete variable domain reads EPEVTQTPSHQVTQMGQEVILRCVPISNHLYFYWYRQILGQKVEFLVSFYNNEISEKSEIFDDQFSVERPDGSNFTLKIRSTKLEDSAMYFCASSDEGGAARTNYGYTFGSGTRLTVV.